These 31 T cell receptor beta chains were all obtained from the same sample, sequenced in a study of Ad26.COV2.S vaccination and SARS-CoV-2 variants. Sequenced by immunoSEQ multiplex PCR; TCRdb stores in-frame clones only, minus some. The sample yields roughly 410,000 clones, around four fifths seen once. The treatment was: roughly 19 received Ad26.COV2.S at low or high dose, single or two shots; roughly five received placebo; per-sample allocation not given. Sampling was performed 63 days after the first vaccine or placebo injection. The sequencing here drew on peripheral blood, taken in a trial of Ad26.COV2.S vaccine versus placebo. These receptor sequences come from a person aged 18-60 years who received the Ad26.COV2.S COVID-19 vaccine or a placebo.

This chain links TRBV7-9 with TRBJ2-2; D is uncertain. The CDR3 length is 14 residues. Looked up from germline, CDR1 is SEHNR and CDR2 is FQNEAQ (reference sequence). V lost 6 bases and J 5 bases, leaving 13 bases between the germline ends. CDR3 in amino acids: CASRPTLGTGELFF. DNA of the CDR3: TGTGCCAGCAGACCCACCTTAGGTACCGGGGAGCTGTTTTTT.

The gene calls are TRBV7-3 and TRBJ2-3, with 8 bases fitting TRBD2. Germline CDR1 is SGHTA and CDR2 is FQGTGA. Germline trimming cut 0 bases from V and 2 bases from J; bases unmatched to any gene: 1. The CDR3 has 15 residues. In DNA, the CDR3 is TGTGCCAGCAGCTTAACCGGGGGGGTCACAGATACGCAGTATTTT. This codes for CASSLTGGVTDTQYF.

This chain links TRBV4-2 with TRBJ2-3; 8 bases align to TRBD2. Germline V lookup: CDR1 LGHNA, CDR2 YNFKEQ. CDR3 size: 16 residues. V was clipped by 4 bases and J by 0 bases; unmatched bases: 6. Here the CDR3 DNA reads TGTGCCAGCAGCCTTAGGGGCGGGGGGAGCACAGATACGCAGTATTTT. Amino acids: CASSLRGGGSTDTQYF.

CDR3 bases: TGTGCCAGCAGCTCCGGACAGATTGAGCAGTTCTTC. This gives the protein CASSSGQIEQFF. This chain links TRBV7-2 with TRBJ2-1, with D perhaps matching TRBD1 (6 bases). The V gene lost 4 bases and the J gene lost 9 bases, with 10 bases spanning the gap. The CDR3 extends over 12 amino acids. CDR1 is SGHTA, CDR2 FQGNSA, per germline. Looking up the rest from reference TRBV7-2 and TRBJ2-1 gives the full variable domain: GAGVSQSPSNKVTEKGKDVELRCDPISGHTALYWYRQSLGQGLEFLIYFQGNSAPDKSGLPSDRFSAERTGGSVSTLTIQRTQQEDSAVYLCASSSGQIEQFFGPGTRLTVL.

In this sample, this clone turned up a few times. This chain joins TRBV7-2 and TRBJ2-1; weak D call: TRBD2 (7 bases). In germline, CDR1 is SGHTA, CDR2 FQGNSA. This CDR3 is built from 13 residues. V dropped 2 bases and J dropped 10 bases, with 12 bases sitting between them. Written as DNA, the CDR3 is TGTGCCAGCAGCTTACGGGGGGCGTGGGAGCAGTTCTTC. This translates into CASSLRGAWEQFF.

Comment on this clone: Other DNA sequences in the same sample also yield this CDR3. J is TRBJ2-7 and V is TRBV5-1; 11 bases align to TRBD2. The CDR3 has 14 amino acids. Looked up from germline, CDR1 is SGHRS and CDR2 is YFSETQ. V trimming: 2 bases; J trimming: 3 bases; junction bases outside the gene matches: 1. The CDR3 region is CASSFGLAGYEQYF. In nucleotides, the CDR3 is TGCGCCAGCAGCTTCGGACTAGCGGGCTACGAGCAGTACTTC.

V gene TRBV6-5 combines with J gene TRBJ1-1; no firm D call. V lost 2 bases, J lost 5 bases, and 9 bases lay in between. The germline V gene encodes CDR1 MNHEY and CDR2 SVGAGI. CDR3 length: 13 residues. The CDR3 loop is CASSYAQKTEAFF. DNA for the CDR3: TGTGCCAGCAGTTACGCACAAAAGACTGAAGCTTTCTTT.

The chain is built from TRBV2 and TRBJ2-1; 11 bases are shared with TRBD1. The V gene's germline CDR1 is SNHLY and CDR2 FYNNEI. The CDR3 is made up of 15 amino acids. The trim removed 7 bases at V and 2 bases at J, leaving 4 bases unmatched. The CDR3 here is CASIGTGGPYNEQFF. The CDR3 nucleotides are TGTGCCAGCATTGGGACAGGGGGACCCTACAATGAGCAGTTCTTC. Full variable domain (rest looked up from reference TRBV2 and TRBJ2-1): EPEVTQTPSHQVTQMGQEVILRCVPISNHLYFYWYRQILGQKVEFLVSFYNNEISEKSEIFDDQFSVERPDGSNFTLKIRSTKLEDSAMYFCASIGTGGPYNEQFFGPGTRLTVL.

The sample holds a few counts of this clone. The rearrangement uses TRBV6-2 or TRBV6-3 and TRBJ1-1; D is possibly TRBD1 (5 bases). CDR3 length: 15 amino acids. CDR1 is MNHEY, CDR2 SVGEGT, per germline. Trimming removed 5 bases from V and 4 bases from J, with 17 bases in between. The CDR3 DNA reads TGTGCCAGCAGTCGCCCCAAGGTTAGGGGCACTGAAGCTTTCTTT. The encoded protein is CASSRPKVRGTEAFF.

A few counts support this clone. V and J are TRBV4-1 and TRBJ1-2; D ambiguous. V was shortened by 0 bases and J by 2 bases, with 7 bases between the two germline ends. Germline-derived CDR1 and CDR2 are MGHRA and YSYEKL. CDR3 length: 14 amino acids. Here the CDR3 DNA reads TGCGCCAGCAGCCAAGACCCGGGGAACTATGGCTACACCTTC. Protein sequence: CASSQDPGNYGYTF.

This chain connects TRBV25-1 to TRBJ1-2, with no clear D. Trimming pared 3 bases from V and 7 bases from J, leaving 9 bases between. In germline, CDR1 is MGHDK, CDR2 SYGVNS. The CDR3 runs to 12 residues. CDR3 amino acids: CASSDSGTGYTF. CDR3 coding DNA: TGTGCCAGCAGTGATTCGGGAACTGGCTACACCTTC.

This clone was seen a handful of times. The chain recombines TRBV4-2 with TRBJ2-5; 9 nucleotides align to TRBD2. Germline V gives CDR1 LGHNA, CDR2 YNFKEQ. With 2 bases clipped from V and 5 bases from J, the junction kept 9 bases outside the gene matches. The CDR3 sequence is 16 residues long. The chain's CDR3 is CASSQQLGTSWETQYF. The CDR3, as DNA: TGTGCCAGCAGCCAACAACTCGGGACTAGCTGGGAGACCCAGTACTTC.

This clone was observed a single time. The V and J genes are TRBV2 and TRBJ1-4, with no clear D. The V and J ends lost 7 bases and 5 bases respectively, with 11 bases between them. Germline assignment: CDR1 SNHLY and CDR2 FYNNEI. This CDR3 has 13 amino acids. The CDR3 DNA is TGTGCCAGCAATAGGGATAGGAATGAAAAACTGTTTTTT. This codes for CASNRDRNEKLFF.

The gene calls are TRBV4-1 and TRBJ2-3; D is uncertain. Between the trimmed V and J ends, which lost 4 bases and 6 bases, there was a span of 8 bases. The germline V gene encodes CDR1 MGHRA and CDR2 YSYEKL. This CDR3 comprises 12 residues. CDR3 protein: CASSLPMDTQYF. CDR3 nucleotides: TGCGCCAGCAGCCTTCCCATGGATACGCAGTATTTT.

This rearrangement joins TRBV28 to TRBJ1-5; 8 bases match TRBD1. The CDR3 covers 16 residues. Germline V lookup: CDR1 MDHEN, CDR2 SYDVKM. Trimming at V came to 5 bases and at J to 4 bases, leaving 10 bases not matched to a gene. CDR3 nucleotide sequence: TGTGCCAGCAGTCGAACAGGGGGTGGTACGAATCAGCCCCAGCATTTT. Protein sequence: CASSRTGGGTNQPQHF.

This clone showed up just once. The V and J genes are TRBV6-4 and TRBJ2-3; tentative D call: TRBD2 (5 bases). This CDR3 is 13 amino acids long. V gave up 6 bases and J gave up 2 bases, with 9 bases separating them. Germline lookup yields CDR1 MRHNA and CDR2 SNTAGT. CDR3 nucleotides: TGTGCCAGCAGCCCGGGGAACACAGATACGCAGTATTTT. It codes for CASSPGNTDTQYF.

Only one count was recorded for this clone. The chain's CDR3 is CASSPYQSGFTNEQYF. The CDR3 coding sequence is TGTGCCAGCAGCCCATATCAGTCAGGGTTCACTAACGAGCAGTACTTC. The chain combines TRBV13 with TRBJ2-7, with D tentatively TRBD1 (5 bases). Germline CDR1 is PRHDT and CDR2 is FYEKMQ (reference sequence). Trimming pared 5 bases from V and 5 bases from J, leaving 22 bases between. This CDR3 has 16 amino acids.

The chain is built from TRBV9 and TRBJ1-3, with TRBD1 identical over 7 bases. V lost 7 bases and J lost 0; bases outside the gene matches: 10. This CDR3 has 16 amino acids. The V gene's germline CDR1 is SGDLS and CDR2 YYNGEE. The CDR3 loop reads CASGRQGTPSGNTIYF. The CDR3 bases are TGTGCCAGCGGACGACAGGGTACGCCCTCTGGAAACACCATATATTTT.

This clone was recorded once. This chain connects TRBV7-2 to TRBJ2-5, with 8 bases fitting TRBD1. Trimming removed 1 base from V and 5 bases from J; junction bases left unmatched: 3. In germline, CDR1 is SGHTA, CDR2 FQGNSA. This CDR3 region has 14 residues. CDR3 sequence: CASSLGTGWETQYF. The CDR3, as DNA: TGTGCCAGCAGCTTAGGGACAGGGTGGGAGACCCAGTACTTC.

In DNA, the CDR3 is TGCGCCAGCAGCCAAGTGACAGGGCGGGAGTTAGGGGGCTACACCTTC. It is translated as CASSQVTGRELGGYTF. The chain employs TRBV4-1 and TRBJ1-2, with TRBD1 identical over 7 bases. CDR3 length: 16 residues. Per germline, CDR1 MGHRA and CDR2 YSYEKL. The V segment lost 1 base and the J segment 8 bases; nucleotides outside the gene matches: 13.

The chain is built from TRBV6-5 and TRBJ1-1, with TRBD1 identical over 9 bases. The CDR3 runs to 15 residues. The trim removed 4 bases at V and 10 bases at J, leaving 13 bases unmatched. Germline assignment: CDR1 MNHEY and CDR2 SVGAGI. The CDR3 nucleotides read TGTGCCAGCAGTTTCGGGACAGGGTGGGGGGCCAGAGCTTTCTTT. This translates into CASSFGTGWGARAFF.

V usage is TRBV11-2 and J usage is TRBJ1-1; perhaps TRBD1 as D (5 bases). In germline, CDR1 is SGHAT, CDR2 FQNNGV. V was pared by 3 bases and J by 5 bases, with 13 bases between. CDR3 size: 14 residues. The CDR3 DNA sequence: TGTGCCAGCAGCTTCGAAAGGGGTGAGACTGAAGCTTTCTTT. Translation: CASSFERGETEAFF.

A remark on this clone: At one of its ends the junction is not consistent with the germline gene, which may arise from a read error. This chain uses TRBV19 with TRBJ2-1, with a weak D call TRBD2 (5 bases). Germline CDR1 LNHDA, CDR2 SQIVND (reference sequence). The CDR3 is made up of 15 amino acids. The DNA for the CDR3 is TGTGCCAGTAGGGAAGCTAGCCCTTCCTTCAATGAGCAGTTCTTC. Residues: CASREASPSFNEQFF.

This sequence joins TRBV3-1 (or the pseudogene TRBV3-2) and TRBJ2-7; D unresolved. Trimming shortened V by 3 bases and J by 4 bases, and 13 bases separated the two germline ends. Per germline, CDR1 LGHDT and CDR2 YNNKEL (reference sequence). The CDR3 totals 14 residues. The CDR3 sequence is CASSHPNGRYEQYF. The DNA for the CDR3 is TGTGCCAGCAGCCACCCCAACGGACGGTACGAGCAGTACTTC.

J is TRBJ1-3 and V is TRBV11-2, with D unclear. The V and J ends lost 3 bases and 10 bases respectively, with 16 bases between them. The germline V gene encodes CDR1 SGHAT and CDR2 FQNNGV. This CDR3 has 14 amino acids. CDR3 in DNA: TGTGCCAGCAGCTTTGAGGTTGAATCGAAGACCATATATTTT. This translates into CASSFEVESKTIYF.

The chain combines TRBV5-5 with TRBJ2-5; 7 positions agree with TRBD2. The germline CDR1 and CDR2 sequences are SGHKS and YYEKEE (reference sequence). The junction had 8 bases not matched to a gene; V was cut back by 4 bases and J by 2 bases. The CDR3 runs to 15 residues. CDR3 residues: CASSDPHGGQETQYF. CDR3 in DNA: TGTGCCAGCAGCGACCCTCACGGGGGGCAAGAGACCCAGTACTTC. Based on the CDR3 plus reference TRBV5-5 and TRBJ2-5, the full variable domain is DAGVTQSPTHLIKTRGQQVTLRCSPISGHKSVSWYQQVLGQGPQFIFQYYEKEERGRGNFPDRFSARQFPNYSSELNVNALLLGDSALYLCASSDPHGGQETQYFGPGTRLLVL.

This clone was seen once. The chain recombines TRBV5-1 with TRBJ2-2, with unresolved D. This CDR3 has 15 amino acids. Germline V gives CDR1 SGHRS, CDR2 YFSETQ. V was cut by 0 bases and J by 2 bases, with 8 bases left in between. The DNA of the CDR3 is TGCGCCAGCAGCTTGGGAGACGTAAACACCGGGGAGCTGTTTTTT. Translation: CASSLGDVNTGELFF. Using reference TRBV5-1 and TRBJ2-2 for the parts outside the CDR3, the full variable domain is KAGVTQTPRYLIKTRGQQVTLSCSPISGHRSVSWYQQTPGQGLQFLFEYFSETQRNKGNFPGRFSGRQFSNSRSEMNVSTLELGDSALYLCASSLGDVNTGELFFGEGSRLTVL.

The V and J genes are TRBV20-1 and TRBJ1-5; D possibly corresponds to TRBD1 (6 bases). Germline CDR1 DFQATT, CDR2 SNEGSKA (reference sequence). CDR3 size: 14 residues. V was clipped by 3 bases and J by 6 bases, with 15 bases between them. CDR3 nucleotide sequence: TGCAGTGCTAGTGCGGGGGCCGCCGGTCAGCCCCAGCATTTT. Translating gives CSASAGAAGQPQHF.

The V gene is TRBV11-2, the J gene TRBJ2-1; tentative D call: TRBD2 (5 bases). The CDR3 contains 14 residues. The germline V gene has CDR1 SGHAT and CDR2 FQNNGV. V dropped 4 bases and J dropped 4 bases, with 11 bases sitting between them. The CDR3, as DNA: TGTGCCAGCAGCTCGCACCGGGGATACAATGAGCAGTTCTTC. Its translation: CASSSHRGYNEQFF.

The rearrangement links TRBV5-5 to TRBJ1-1; D uncertain. Germline V CDR1 and CDR2: SGHKS, YYEKEE (reference sequence). Trimming cost V 0 bases and J 4 bases, with 1 base left between them. There are 11 residues in the CDR3. CDR3 protein: CASSLVTEAFF. CDR3 sequence (DNA): TGTGCCAGCAGCTTGGTCACTGAAGCTTTCTTT.

This clone has just one count. This chain joins TRBV30 and TRBJ1-4; no clear D. With 0 bases removed from V and 7 bases from J, the gap between germline ends came to 12 bases. Germline V gives CDR1 GTSNPN, CDR2 SVGIG (reference sequence). The CDR3 length is 14 residues. The CDR3 sequence is CAWSVSYGLEKLFF. The DNA of the CDR3 is TGTGCCTGGAGTGTAAGTTACGGGCTTGAAAAACTGTTTTTT.